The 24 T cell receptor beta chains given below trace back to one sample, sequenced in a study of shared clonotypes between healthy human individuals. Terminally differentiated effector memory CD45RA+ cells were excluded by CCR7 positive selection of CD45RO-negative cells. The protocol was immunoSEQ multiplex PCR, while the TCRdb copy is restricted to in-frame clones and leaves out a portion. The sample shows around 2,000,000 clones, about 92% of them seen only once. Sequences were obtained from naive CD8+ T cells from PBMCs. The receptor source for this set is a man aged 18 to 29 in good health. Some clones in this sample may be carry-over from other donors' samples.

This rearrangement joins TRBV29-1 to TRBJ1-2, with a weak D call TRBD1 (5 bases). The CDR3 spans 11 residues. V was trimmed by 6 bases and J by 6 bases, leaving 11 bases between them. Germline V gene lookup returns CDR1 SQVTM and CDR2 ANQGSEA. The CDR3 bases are TGCAGCGTCCGGGGGGTAGATGGCTACACCTTC. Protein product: CSVRGVDGYTF.

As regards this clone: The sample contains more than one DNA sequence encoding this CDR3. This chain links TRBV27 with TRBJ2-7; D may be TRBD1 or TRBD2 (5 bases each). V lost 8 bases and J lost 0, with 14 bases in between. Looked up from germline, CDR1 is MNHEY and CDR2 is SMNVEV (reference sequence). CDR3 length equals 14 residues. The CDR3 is CASSLRDGSYEQYF. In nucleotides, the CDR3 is TGTGCCAGCTCTCTCCGGGACGGCTCCTACGAGCAGTACTTC.

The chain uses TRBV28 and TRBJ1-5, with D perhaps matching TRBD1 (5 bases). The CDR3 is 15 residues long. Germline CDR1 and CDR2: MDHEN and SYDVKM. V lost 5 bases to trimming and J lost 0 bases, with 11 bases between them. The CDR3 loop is CASSTRGYSNQPQHF. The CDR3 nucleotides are TGTGCCAGCAGTACCCGGGGGTATAGCAATCAGCCCCAGCATTTT.

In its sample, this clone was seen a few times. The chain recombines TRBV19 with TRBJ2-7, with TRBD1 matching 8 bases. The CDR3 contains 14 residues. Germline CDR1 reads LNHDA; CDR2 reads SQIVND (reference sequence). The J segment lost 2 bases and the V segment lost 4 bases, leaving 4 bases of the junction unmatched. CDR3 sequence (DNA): TGTGCCAGTAGTAGCCCGGACAGGGCCTACGAGCAGTACTTC. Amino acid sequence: CASSSPDRAYEQYF.

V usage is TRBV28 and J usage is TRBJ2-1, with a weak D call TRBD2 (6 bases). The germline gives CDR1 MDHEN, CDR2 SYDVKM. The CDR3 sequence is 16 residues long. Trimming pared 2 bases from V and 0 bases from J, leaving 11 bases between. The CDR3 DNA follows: TGTGCCAGCAGTTTACATACCGGGGGCTCCTACAATGAGCAGTTCTTC. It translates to CASSLHTGGSYNEQFF.

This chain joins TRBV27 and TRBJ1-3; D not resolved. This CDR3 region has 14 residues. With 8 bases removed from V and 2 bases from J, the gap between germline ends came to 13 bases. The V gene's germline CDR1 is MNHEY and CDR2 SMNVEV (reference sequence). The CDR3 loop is CASRTTGPGNTIYF. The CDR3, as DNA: TGTGCCAGCCGAACCACGGGTCCTGGAAACACCATATATTTT.

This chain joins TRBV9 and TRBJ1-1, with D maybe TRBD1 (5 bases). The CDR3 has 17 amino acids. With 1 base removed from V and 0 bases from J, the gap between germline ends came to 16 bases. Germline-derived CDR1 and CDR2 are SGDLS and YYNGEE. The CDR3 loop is CASSVSPGLPMNTEAFF. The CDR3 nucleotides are TGTGCCAGCAGCGTATCCCCGGGACTCCCTATGAACACTGAAGCTTTCTTT. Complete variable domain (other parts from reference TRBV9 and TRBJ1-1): DSGVTQTPKHLITATGQRVTLRCSPRSGDLSVYWYQQSLDQGLQFLIQYYNGEERAKGNILERFSAQQFPDLHSELNLSSLELGDSALYFCASSVSPGLPMNTEAFFGQGTRLTVV.

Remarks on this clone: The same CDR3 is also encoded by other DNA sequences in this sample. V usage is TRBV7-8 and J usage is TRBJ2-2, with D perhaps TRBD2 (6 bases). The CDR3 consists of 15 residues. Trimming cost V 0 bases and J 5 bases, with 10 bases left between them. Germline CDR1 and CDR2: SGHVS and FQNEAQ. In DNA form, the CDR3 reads TGTGCCAGCAGCTTAGCGGGAGGTCGGACCGGGGAGCTGTTTTTT. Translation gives CASSLAGGRTGELFF.

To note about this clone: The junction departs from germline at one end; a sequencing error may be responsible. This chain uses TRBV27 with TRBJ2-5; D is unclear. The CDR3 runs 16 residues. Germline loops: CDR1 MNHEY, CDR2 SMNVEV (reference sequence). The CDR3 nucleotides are TGTGCCAGCAGTTTATCGATCGTAGACTTCCAAAAGACCCAGTACTTC. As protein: CASSLSIVDFQKTQYF.

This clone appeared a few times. CDR3 nucleotides: TGTGCCAGTAGTCCTTGGACAGGGGACGGCTATGGCTACACCTTC. As protein: CASSPWTGDGYGYTF. The rearrangement links TRBV19 to TRBJ1-2; 9 bases match TRBD1. Germline CDR1 reads LNHDA; CDR2 reads SQIVND (reference sequence). With 5 bases clipped from V and 4 bases from J, the junction kept 8 bases outside the gene matches. This CDR3 has 15 residues.

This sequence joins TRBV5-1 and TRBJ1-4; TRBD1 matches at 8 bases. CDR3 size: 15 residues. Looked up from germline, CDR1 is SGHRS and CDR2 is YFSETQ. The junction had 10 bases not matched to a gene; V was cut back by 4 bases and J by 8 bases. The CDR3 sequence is CASSGGTGGLEKLFF. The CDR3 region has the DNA TGCGCCAGCAGCGGCGGTACAGGGGGGTTAGAAAAACTGTTTTTT.

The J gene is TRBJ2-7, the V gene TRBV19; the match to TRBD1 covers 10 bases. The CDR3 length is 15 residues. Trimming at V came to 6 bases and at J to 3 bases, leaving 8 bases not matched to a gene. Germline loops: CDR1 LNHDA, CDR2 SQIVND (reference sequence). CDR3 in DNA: TGTGCCAGTAGCAACGGACAGGGGGATTACTACGAGCAGTACTTC. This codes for CASSNGQGDYYEQYF.

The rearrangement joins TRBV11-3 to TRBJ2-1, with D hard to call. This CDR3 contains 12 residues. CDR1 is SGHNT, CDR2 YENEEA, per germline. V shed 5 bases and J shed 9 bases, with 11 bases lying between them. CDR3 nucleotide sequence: TGTGCCAGCAGCCGCGATATTGGTGAGCAGTTCTTC. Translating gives CASSRDIGEQFF.

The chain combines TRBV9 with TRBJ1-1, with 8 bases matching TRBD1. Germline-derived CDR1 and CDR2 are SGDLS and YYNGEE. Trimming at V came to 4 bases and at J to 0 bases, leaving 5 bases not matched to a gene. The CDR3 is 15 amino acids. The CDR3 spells CASSLRTGMNTEAFF. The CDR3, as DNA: TGTGCCAGCAGCCTACGGACAGGGATGAACACTGAAGCTTTCTTT.

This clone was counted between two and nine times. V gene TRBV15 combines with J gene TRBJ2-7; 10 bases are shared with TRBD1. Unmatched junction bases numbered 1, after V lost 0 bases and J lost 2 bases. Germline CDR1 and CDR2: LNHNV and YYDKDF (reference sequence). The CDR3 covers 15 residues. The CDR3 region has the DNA TGTGCCACCAGCAGAGAGGGGACAGGGGCCTACGAGCAGTACTTC. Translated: CATSREGTGAYEQYF.

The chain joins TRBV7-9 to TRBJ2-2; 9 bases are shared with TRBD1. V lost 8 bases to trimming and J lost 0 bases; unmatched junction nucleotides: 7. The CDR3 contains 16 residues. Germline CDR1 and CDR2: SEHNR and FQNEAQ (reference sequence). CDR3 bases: TGTGCCAGCCGAGGGACAGGGCCTACGAACACCGGGGAGCTGTTTTTT. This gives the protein CASRGTGPTNTGELFF.

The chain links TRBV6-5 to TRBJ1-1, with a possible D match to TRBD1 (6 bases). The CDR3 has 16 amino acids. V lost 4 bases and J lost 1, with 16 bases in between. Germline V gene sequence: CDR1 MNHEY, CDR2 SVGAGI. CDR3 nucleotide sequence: TGTGCCAGCAGTTTAGCAATCCAGGGGCCGAACACTGAAGCTTTCTTT. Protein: CASSLAIQGPNTEAFF.

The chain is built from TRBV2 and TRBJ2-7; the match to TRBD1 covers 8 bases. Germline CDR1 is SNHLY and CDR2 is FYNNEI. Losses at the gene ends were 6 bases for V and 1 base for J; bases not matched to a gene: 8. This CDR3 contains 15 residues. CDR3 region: CASRGGQGRSYEQYF. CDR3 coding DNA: TGTGCCAGCAGAGGTGGACAGGGCAGGTCCTACGAGCAGTACTTC.

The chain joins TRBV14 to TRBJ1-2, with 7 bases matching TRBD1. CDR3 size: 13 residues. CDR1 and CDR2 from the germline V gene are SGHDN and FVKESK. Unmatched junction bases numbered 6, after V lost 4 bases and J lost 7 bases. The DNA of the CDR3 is TGTGCCAGCAGCCCCGGGACAGCTGCTGGCTACACCTTC. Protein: CASSPGTAAGYTF.

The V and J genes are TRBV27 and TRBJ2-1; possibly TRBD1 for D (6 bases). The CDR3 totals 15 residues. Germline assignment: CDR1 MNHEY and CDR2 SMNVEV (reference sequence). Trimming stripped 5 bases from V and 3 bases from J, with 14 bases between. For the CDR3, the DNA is TGTGCCAGCAGTGAATCGACAGGAGTCTACAATGAGCAGTTCTTC. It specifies CASSESTGVYNEQFF.

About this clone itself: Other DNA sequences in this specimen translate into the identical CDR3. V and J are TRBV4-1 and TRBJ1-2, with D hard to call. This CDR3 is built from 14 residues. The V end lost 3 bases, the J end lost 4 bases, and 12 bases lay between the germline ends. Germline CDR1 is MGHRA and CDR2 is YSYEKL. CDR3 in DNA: TGCGCCAGCAGCCACCCAAGGGCCGGCTATGGCTACACCTTC. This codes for CASSHPRAGYGYTF.

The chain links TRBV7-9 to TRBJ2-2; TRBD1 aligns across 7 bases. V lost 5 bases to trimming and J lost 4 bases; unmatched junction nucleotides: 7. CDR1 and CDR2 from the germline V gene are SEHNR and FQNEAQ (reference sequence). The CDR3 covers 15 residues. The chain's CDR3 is CASSLGQAFTGELFF. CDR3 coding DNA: TGTGCCAGCAGCCTTGGACAGGCCTTCACCGGGGAGCTGTTTTTT.

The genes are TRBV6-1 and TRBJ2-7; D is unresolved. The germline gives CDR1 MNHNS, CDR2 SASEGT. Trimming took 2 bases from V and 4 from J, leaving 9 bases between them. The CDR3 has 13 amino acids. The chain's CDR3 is CASSERSKYEQYF. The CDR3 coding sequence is TGTGCCAGCAGTGAAAGGTCAAAGTACGAGCAGTACTTC.

In nucleotides, the CDR3 is TGTGCCAGCAGCTTAGGCGAGGGGAACACCGGGGAGCTGTTTTTT. Its translation is CASSLGEGNTGELFF. The V call is TRBV11-2, the J call TRBJ2-2; possibly TRBD2 for D (5 bases). Per the germline V gene, CDR1 is SGHAT and CDR2 is FQNNGV. Trimming removed 1 base at V and 1 base at J, with 7 bases between. There are 15 residues in the CDR3.